A selection of T cell receptor beta chains follows, all from one sample in a study of blood T cell repertoires in COVID-19. Clones were read by immunoSEQ multiplex PCR, and TCRdb kept only the in-frame ones, dropping some. In the table there are about 89,000 clones, roughly 74% of which are singletons. Sequenced material: peripheral blood. These TCRs come from a man aged 65 to 79 with COVID-19, enrolled during active disease. CDR3s include the opening cysteine and the closing phenylalanine or tryptophan. D genes are given only for firm matches. Size tells how often a clone was seen (once, few, many) or the class of an expanded clone, and some rows leave it out.

j_call d_call v_call clone_size cdr3_length cdr3_aa cdr3_nt
TRBJ1-1 - TRBV18 few 15 CASSPIPRLNTEAFF TGTGCCAGCTCACCAATCCCGCGCCTGAACACTGAAGCTTTCTTT
TRBJ2-7 - TRBV5-1 - 15 CASSLGGGAAYEQYF TGCGCCAGCAGCTTGGGAGGGGGTGCCGCTTACGAGCAGTACTTC
TRBJ2-6 - TRBV19 - 20 CASSIIGRQVAWAGANVLTF TGTGCCAGTAGTATAATCGGGCGACAGGTCGCTTGGGCTGGGGCCAACGTCCTGACTTTC
TRBJ2-1 TRBD2 TRBV19 - 14 CASELAGPYNEQFF TGTGCCAGCGAACTAGCGGGGCCCTACAATGAGCAGTTCTTC
TRBJ2-7 TRBD2 TRBV18 once 15 CASSLNSGRINEQYF TGTGCCAGCTCACTAAATAGCGGGAGGATAAACGAGCAGTACTTC
TRBJ1-1 - TRBV7-2 - 18 CASSAPLEDRGGNTEAFF TGTGCCAGCAGCGCCCCCCTAGAAGACCGCGGGGGGAACACTGAAGCTTTCTTT
TRBJ2-5 - TRBV2 - 15 CASRMRRTLQETQYF TGTGCCAGCAGGATGAGGCGCACACTTCAAGAGACCCAGTACTTC
TRBJ1-1 - TRBV12-5 once 15 CASAHETGGRTEAFF TGTGCTAGTGCTCACGAGACAGGAGGAAGGACTGAAGCTTTCTTT
TRBJ2-3 TRBD1 TRBV28 - 18 CASTGYSQGVGGTDTQYF TGTGCCAGCACCGGGTATAGCCAGGGGGTCGGTGGCACAGATACGCAGTATTTT
TRBJ1-2 - TRBV30 - 15 CAWSWSGMGGYGYTF TGTGCCTGGAGCTGGTCTGGAATGGGGGGCTATGGCTACACCTTC
TRBJ2-2 - TRBV10-3 - 15 CAIRGQSGEAGELFF TGTGCCATCCGAGGACAGTCGGGTGAGGCCGGGGAGCTGTTTTTT
TRBJ2-7 - TRBV13 - 12 CASTLQGSEQYF TGTGCCAGCACACTACAGGGAAGCGAGCAGTACTTC
TRBJ2-1 - TRBV5-6 - 13 CASSLLRANEQFF TGTGCCAGCAGCTTGTTGAGAGCCAATGAGCAGTTCTTC
TRBJ1-2 - TRBV30 - 13 CAWTYRAYYGYTF TGTGCCTGGACTTACAGGGCGTACTATGGCTACACCTTC
TRBJ2-6 - TRBV28 - 16 CASSSAGTSGANVLTF TGTGCCAGCAGTTCAGCGGGTACCTCTGGGGCCAACGTCCTGACTTTC
TRBJ1-1 TRBD1 TRBV6-2/TRBV6-3 - 16 CASSYILGQGNTEAFF TGTGCCAGCAGTTATATCTTGGGACAGGGAAACACTGAAGCTTTCTTT
TRBJ2-2 - TRBV7-3 - 13 CASSFVVTGELFF TGTGCCAGCAGCTTTGTCGTGACCGGGGAGCTGTTTTTT
TRBJ2-7 - TRBV7-3 - 15 CASSPGHLNSYEQYF TGTGCCAGCAGCCCGGGACACTTAAACTCCTACGAGCAGTACTTC
TRBJ1-2 - TRBV11-2 - 13 CASSFPDSYGYTF TGTGCCAGCAGCTTCCCGGACAGCTATGGCTACACCTTC
TRBJ2-3 TRBD2 TRBV5-1 - 14 CASKAGEITDTQYF TGCGCCAGCAAGGCGGGGGAGATCACAGATACGCAGTATTTT
TRBJ1-2 - TRBV7-9 - 14 CASSSRKPDYGYTF TGTGCCAGCAGCTCCCGAAAGCCCGACTATGGCTACACCTTC
TRBJ2-5 TRBD2 TRBV28 - 16 CASSPVGLAGGETQYF TGTGCCAGCAGCCCGGTGGGACTAGCGGGAGGAGAGACCCAGTACTTC
TRBJ2-7 - TRBV25-1 - 15 CASSEGGTATYEQYF TGTGCCAGCAGTGAAGGAGGGACAGCGACCTACGAGCAGTACTTC
TRBJ1-1 - TRBV18 - 15 CASSPLYGVDTEAFF TGTGCCAGCTCACCACTCTACGGGGTTGACACTGAAGCTTTCTTT
TRBJ1-1 TRBD1 TRBV5-5 - 18 CASSPSLRQGLMNTEAFF TGTGCCAGCAGCCCGTCCCTCAGACAGGGGCTTATGAACACTGAAGCTTTCTTT
TRBJ1-2 TRBD1 TRBV11-2 - 16 CASSLGGTGAGYGYTF TGTGCCAGCAGCTTAGGTGGGACAGGGGCGGGCTATGGCTACACCTTC
TRBJ1-5 TRBD1 TRBV18 - 15 CASSPDRGMNQPQHF TGTGCCAGCTCACCCGACAGGGGAATGAATCAGCCCCAGCATTTT
TRBJ2-3 TRBD2 TRBV11-3 - 14 CASSLGGGRDTQYF TGTGCCAGCAGCTTAGGCGGGGGGAGAGATACGCAGTATTTT
TRBJ1-5 - TRBV5-6 - 14 CASSRRGGGQPQHF TGTGCCAGCAGCCGGAGAGGAGGCGGGCAGCCCCAGCATTTT
TRBJ2-1 - TRBV7-8 - 14 CASSTGRELNEQFF TGTGCCAGCAGCACAGGCCGCGAACTCAATGAGCAGTTCTTC
TRBJ2-7 - TRBV3-1/TRBV3-2 - 16 CASSQDVAVISYEQYF TGTGCCAGCAGCCAAGATGTGGCAGTTATCTCCTACGAGCAGTACTTC
TRBJ1-2 - TRBV20-1 - 13 CSASTGGNYGYTF TGCAGTGCTAGTACTGGGGGGAACTATGGCTACACCTTC
TRBJ1-5 - TRBV5-8 few 15 CASSPQVRSNQPQHF TGTGCCAGCAGCCCACAGGTCAGGAGCAATCAGCCCCAGCATTTT
TRBJ1-1 - TRBV28 - 14 CASSAQVMNTEAFF TGTGCCAGCAGTGCCCAGGTAATGAACACTGAAGCTTTCTTT
TRBJ2-7 - TRBV4-2 - 14 CASSQGDSSYEQYF TGTGCCAGCAGCCAAGGCGACAGCTCCTACGAGCAGTACTTC
TRBJ2-7 TRBD1 TRBV6-5 - 14 CASSSGQGAYEQYF TGTGCCAGCAGCTCAGGACAGGGAGCCTACGAGCAGTACTTC
TRBJ1-5 - TRBV10-3 - 16 CAISGGSTGGNQPQHF TGTGCCATCAGTGGGGGTTCGACAGGCGGGAATCAGCCCCAGCATTTT
TRBJ1-2 TRBD1 TRBV9 - 15 CASSPGGQGASGYTF TGTGCCAGCAGCCCCGGGGGACAGGGGGCATCTGGCTACACCTTC